This record concerns one TCR beta chain sequence. The target antigen is unknown. This record comes from a study of OX40 agonist ivuxolimab in advanced cancers. Notes on the study in general: Also showing low normalized T-cell clonal expansion were some of the nonresponders. Among T cells, CD8+ cells averaged more expanded clones than CD4+ cells.

Sequencing used immunoSEQ multiplex PCR; TCRdb keeps in-frame clones, though not all of them. The sample yields 65,000 to 95,000 clones, roughly 80% seen once. Cycle 7 day 1, cycle 4 day 1, and baseline were the timepoints at which blood was sampled. Trimming took 3 bases from V and 10 from J, leaving 7 bases between them. The CDR3 extends over 12 amino acids. Looked up from germline, CDR1 is SGHTA and CDR2 is FQGTGA. Sequenced here: CD4+ or CD8+ T cells sorted from blood, sampled in a trial of the OX40 agonist ivuxolimab. This TCR came from an adult with an advanced solid tumor such as melanoma, head and neck, liver or kidney cancer. This rearrangement joins TRBV7-3 to TRBJ1-6; D not certain. In nucleotides, the CDR3 is TGTGCCAGCAGCTTGATGGGATCACCCCTCCACTTT. Residues: CASSLMGSPLHF. Full variable domain (rest looked up from reference TRBV7-3 and TRBJ1-6): GAGVSQTPSNKVTEKGKYVELRCDPISGHTALYWYRQSLGQGPEFLIYFQGTGAADDSGLPNDRFFAVRPEGSVSTLKIQRTERGDSAVYLCASSLMGSPLHFGNGTRLTVT.